These 32 T cell receptor beta chains were sequenced from one sample in a study of PD-1 blockade in classical Hodgkin lymphoma. Generated by immunoSEQ multiplex PCR, the TCRdb table keeps only in-frame clones and is missing some. The sample yields around 58,000 clones, more than 90% seen once. All the patients suffered relapse after autologous stem cell transplantation, and brentuximab vedotin exposure differed. The material was peripheral blood mononuclear cells (PBMCs), obtained at baseline. All receptors derive from a human donor with classical Hodgkin lymphoma.

V and J are TRBV7-9 and TRBJ1-2, with D possibly TRBD1 on 5 matching bases. Germline CDR1 reads SEHNR; CDR2 reads FQNEAQ (reference sequence). Trimming left V 5 bases short and J 4 bases short, with 11 bases between. The CDR3 sequence is 13 residues long. The CDR3 region is CASSPGPPYGYTF. Here the CDR3 DNA reads TGTGCCAGCAGCCCGGGGCCCCCCTATGGCTACACCTTC. The entire variable domain, with the rest obtained from reference TRBV7-9 and TRBJ1-2, is as follows: DTGVSQNPRHKITKRGQNVTFRCDPISEHNRLYWYRQTLGQGPEFLTYFQNEAQLEKSRLLSDRFSAERPKGSFSTLEIQRTEQGDSAMYLCASSPGPPYGYTFGSGTRLTVV.

This chain joins TRBV28 and TRBJ2-1; D is unresolved. V dropped 6 bases and J dropped 8 bases, with 11 bases sitting between them. The CDR3 extends over 12 amino acids. Germline V gives CDR1 MDHEN, CDR2 SYDVKM. The CDR3 DNA reads as TGTGCCAGCAGCCGTGACCGGGATGAGCAGTTCTTC. This sequence encodes CASSRDRDEQFF. The whole variable domain, filled in from reference TRBV28 and TRBJ2-1, reads DVKVTQSSRYLVKRTGEKVFLECVQDMDHENMFWYRQDPGLGLRLIYFSYDVKMKEKGDIPEGYSVSREKKERFSLILESASTNQTSMYLCASSRDRDEQFFGPGTRLTVL.

The V gene is TRBV6-4, the J gene TRBJ1-6, with 7 bases identical to TRBD1. J gave up 5 bases and V 2 bases, and 3 bases lay outside the gene matches. There are 15 residues in the CDR3. CDR1 and CDR2 from the germline V gene are MRHNA and SNTAGT. CDR3 amino acids: CASSDTGTDNSPLHF. Written as DNA, the CDR3 is TGTGCCAGCAGTGACACCGGGACAGATAATTCACCCCTCCACTTT.

The chain combines TRBV28 with TRBJ1-1; a possible D gene is TRBD1 (5 bases). The CDR3 covers 13 residues. V shed 5 bases and J shed 5 bases, with 12 bases lying between them. Germline assignment: CDR1 MDHEN and CDR2 SYDVKM. The CDR3 reads CASSHLRGTEAFF. Here the CDR3 DNA reads TGTGCCAGCAGTCACCTAAGGGGAACTGAAGCTTTCTTT.

The CDR3 reads CASSEPTVGSEQYF. For the CDR3, the DNA is TGCGCCAGCAGTGAACCCACGGTTGGGAGCGAGCAGTACTTC. The chain employs TRBV10-2 and TRBJ2-7; a possible D gene is TRBD2 (5 bases). This CDR3 is built from 14 residues. V was trimmed by 3 bases and J by 6 bases, leaving 15 bases between them. Germline assignment: CDR1 WSHSY and CDR2 SAAADI.

The chain employs TRBV27 and TRBJ2-1, with D possibly being TRBD2 (5 bases). V was trimmed by 5 bases and J by 0 bases, leaving 8 bases between them. From germline, CDR1 is MNHEY and CDR2 SMNVEV (reference sequence). The CDR3 contains 14 residues. The CDR3 reads CASSDRGSYNEQFF. CDR3 nucleotides: TGTGCCAGCAGTGATCGGGGCTCCTACAATGAGCAGTTCTTC.

The rearrangement uses TRBV5-1 and TRBJ1-1; D is undetermined. CDR3 size: 14 residues. Deletions cut 0 bases from V and 0 bases from J, with 6 bases between. Germline V gene data show CDR1 as SGHRS and CDR2 as YFSETQ. The CDR3 sequence is CASSLGAMNTEAFF. CDR3 coding DNA: TGCGCCAGCAGCTTGGGGGCAATGAACACTGAAGCTTTCTTT.

This clone showed up just once. The chain recombines TRBV4-1 with TRBJ2-7; D gene uncertain. Between the trimmed V and J ends, which lost 1 base and 2 bases, there was a span of 9 bases. Germline V CDR1 and CDR2: MGHRA, YSYEKL. The CDR3 runs 14 residues. The CDR3 nucleotides are TGCGCCAGCAGCCAAGCCGGGCTAGCCTACGAGCAGTACTTC. Translated: CASSQAGLAYEQYF.

This sequence joins TRBV27 and TRBJ2-1; 8 bases match TRBD1. V trimming: 8 bases; J trimming: 5 bases; junction bases outside the gene matches: 8. Germline assignment: CDR1 MNHEY and CDR2 SMNVEV (reference sequence). This CDR3 is 14 amino acids long. CDR3 loop: CASGLGQGNNEQFF. CDR3 nucleotides: TGTGCCAGCGGTCTCGGACAGGGTAACAATGAGCAGTTCTTC.

In this sample, this clone turned up once. The chain has TRBV27 and TRBJ2-7; the D call may be TRBD1 or TRBD2 (6 bases each). CDR3 length: 13 amino acids. Germline V gene sequence: CDR1 MNHEY, CDR2 SMNVEV (reference sequence). Trimming left V 7 bases short and J 2 bases short, with 12 bases between. CDR3 region: CASMKGGPYEQYF. CDR3 nucleotide sequence: TGTGCCAGCATGAAGGGGGGACCCTACGAGCAGTACTTC.

The count of this clone is one. This chain links TRBV5-1 with TRBJ1-3, with D hard to call. Germline V gene data show CDR1 as SGHRS and CDR2 as YFSETQ. V dropped 5 bases and J dropped 0 bases, with 9 bases sitting between them. The CDR3 length is 14 residues. The CDR3 coding sequence is TGCGCCAGCAGTCCGGAGAGCTCTGGAAACACCATATATTTT. Amino acid sequence: CASSPESSGNTIYF. The complete variable domain, with remaining parts taken from reference TRBV5-1 and TRBJ1-3, reads KAGVTQTPRYLIKTRGQQVTLSCSPISGHRSVSWYQQTPGQGLQFLFEYFSETQRNKGNFPGRFSGRQFSNSRSEMNVSTLELGDSALYLCASSPESSGNTIYFGEGSWLTVV.

The chain combines TRBV5-4 with TRBJ2-5; TRBD2 agrees at 11 bases. Germline-derived CDR1 and CDR2 are SGHNT and YYREEE (reference sequence). There are 15 residues in the CDR3. The junction had 4 bases not matched to a gene; V was cut back by 3 bases and J by 3 bases. CDR3 nucleotides: TGTGCCAGCAGCTCGATAGCGGGGGGGAAAGAGACCCAGTACTTC. Translating it yields CASSSIAGGKETQYF.

The chain employs TRBV27 and TRBJ2-7; 7 bases are a match to TRBD2. V shed 2 bases, J shed 0 bases, and the junction held 7 bases outside the gene matches. The CDR3 covers 16 residues. The germline CDR1 and CDR2 sequences are MNHEY and SMNVEV (reference sequence). The CDR3 coding sequence is TGTGCCAGCAGTTTAGTGGGGGGGGATCGCTCCTACGAGCAGTACTTC. It yields the protein CASSLVGGDRSYEQYF.

V gene TRBV7-2 combines with J gene TRBJ1-6; 7 nucleotides align to TRBD1. Trimming cost V 3 bases and J 7 bases; bases outside gene matches: 9. This CDR3 contains 16 residues. CDR1 and CDR2 (germline): SGHTA, FQGNSA. CDR3 coding DNA: TGTGCCAGCAGCTTTACAGGGGAGTTGAGAAATTCACCCCTCCACTTT. Its translation is CASSFTGELRNSPLHF.

The genes are TRBV20-1 and TRBJ2-6; D gene ambiguous. The germline gives CDR1 DFQATT, CDR2 SNEGSKA (reference sequence). This CDR3 region has 11 residues. V shed 8 bases and J shed 0 bases, with 2 bases lying between them. Written as DNA, the CDR3 is TGCAGTTACTCTGGGGCCAACGTCCTGACTTTC. Residues: CSYSGANVLTF.

The V call is TRBV7-8, the J call TRBJ2-7, with D possibly TRBD1 on 6 matching bases. The CDR3 spans 14 residues. Trimming pared 5 bases from V and 3 bases from J, leaving 14 bases between. Germline V gene lookup returns CDR1 SGHVS and CDR2 FQNEAQ. In DNA, the CDR3 is TGTGCCAGCAGCCCCCGGACGGACAGCTACGAGCAGTACTTC. Encoded protein: CASSPRTDSYEQYF.

The rearrangement links TRBV11-2 to TRBJ2-3, with 12 positions matching TRBD1. There are 18 residues in the CDR3. Germline V lookup: CDR1 SGHAT, CDR2 FQNNGV. Trimming removed 5 bases from V and 7 bases from J; junction bases left unmatched: 16. In DNA form, the CDR3 reads TGTGCCAGCAGCCCCCACCCCCGGGACAGGGGGCTGAGGAATACGCAGTATTTT. It specifies CASSPHPRDRGLRNTQYF.

In this sample, this clone turned up once. The chain employs TRBV4-1 and TRBJ2-1; D gene uncertain. The germline V and J ends were trimmed by 0 bases and 2 bases, with 14 bases remaining between them. The CDR3 runs to 17 residues. Per germline, CDR1 MGHRA and CDR2 YSYEKL. CDR3 in DNA: TGCGCCAGCAGCCAAGAGGGCCAGCCCAAGACCTACAATGAGCAGTTCTTC. Its protein product is CASSQEGQPKTYNEQFF.

This chain joins TRBV11-2 and TRBJ2-3; the D gene is possibly TRBD1 (6 bases). This CDR3 is built from 14 residues. The V gene lost 5 bases and the J gene lost 3 bases, with 12 bases spanning the gap. CDR1 is SGHAT, CDR2 FQNNGV, per germline. CDR3 in DNA: TGTGCCAGCAGCACTTGGACAGAAACAGATACGCAGTATTTT. Encoded protein: CASSTWTETDTQYF.

The chain combines TRBV7-8 with TRBJ2-2; 11 bases align to TRBD2. With V trimmed by 5 bases and J by 5 bases, 10 bases remained unmatched. Germline V lookup: CDR1 SGHVS, CDR2 FQNEAQ. The CDR3 length is 17 residues. This CDR3 reads CASSPVAGGPRTGELFF. The CDR3 DNA reads as TGTGCCAGCAGCCCCGTAGCGGGAGGGCCCAGGACCGGGGAGCTGTTTTTT.

This chain uses TRBV19 with TRBJ1-2; no definite D call. Germline loops: CDR1 LNHDA, CDR2 SQIVND (reference sequence). The CDR3 contains 14 residues. V lost 4 bases and J 2 bases, leaving 11 bases between the germline ends. This chain's CDR3 is CASSRTAANYGYTF. CDR3 nucleotides: TGTGCCAGTAGTAGGACCGCAGCCAACTATGGCTACACCTTC. Full variable domain (missing parts from reference TRBV19 and TRBJ1-2): DGGITQSPKYLFRKEGQNVTLSCEQNLNHDAMYWYRQDPGQGLRLIYYSQIVNDFQKGDIAEGYSVSREKKESFPLTVTSAQKNPTAFYLCASSRTAANYGYTFGSGTRLTVV.

This clone was seen only a few times. V and J are TRBV21-1 and TRBJ2-5; the D call of TRBD1 is as the table states it, not checked on the DNA. TRBV21-1 is marked as a pseudogene. The CDR3 length is 15 residues. CDR3 bases: TGTGCCAGCAGCCCCGACCGGACAGGCCAAGAGACCCAGTACTTC. The encoded protein is CASSPDRTGQETQYF.

Written as DNA, the CDR3 is TGTGCCAGCAGCCCGGAGCCAGGGGTAGCTGAAGCTTTCTTT. It yields the protein CASSPEPGVAEAFF. The chain has TRBV7-2 and TRBJ1-1; D might be TRBD1 (6 bases). Germline values: CDR1 SGHTA, CDR2 FQGNSA. With 5 bases removed from V and 6 bases from J, the gap between germline ends came to 16 bases. This CDR3 spans 14 amino acids.

Concerning this clone: A far bigger clonotype differs at one base, so this is likely a read error. This chain uses TRBV1 with TRBJ2-5. TRBV1 is a pseudogene. This CDR3 has 14 residues. CDR3 nucleotide sequence: TGCACCAGCAGCCAAGAGGGGGATGGAGAGACCCAGTACTTC. It codes for CTSSQEGDGETQYF.

The J gene is TRBJ2-5, the V gene TRBV5-1; D possibly corresponds to TRBD1 (6 bases). The V gene lost 4 bases and the J gene lost 5 bases, with 18 bases spanning the gap. Germline loops: CDR1 SGHRS, CDR2 YFSETQ. This CDR3 is built from 15 residues. For the CDR3, the DNA is TGCGCCAGCAGCCTTACCGAGGACAGTTGGGAGACCCAGTACTTC. This gives the protein CASSLTEDSWETQYF.

V and J are TRBV15 and TRBJ2-3; perhaps TRBD2 as D (6 bases). V gave up 3 bases and J gave up 2 bases, with 9 bases separating them. The CDR3 has 14 residues. Germline CDR1 is LNHNV and CDR2 is YYDKDF (reference sequence). CDR3 sequence reads: CATSSRGFTDTQYF. The CDR3, as DNA: TGTGCCACCAGCAGCCGGGGGTTCACAGATACGCAGTATTTT.

The chain carries TRBV27 and TRBJ2-7, with 10 nucleotides matching TRBD1. The ends lost 6 bases at V and 2 bases at J; junction bases unmatched: 10. The CDR3 runs 16 residues. The germline V gene has CDR1 MNHEY and CDR2 SMNVEV (reference sequence). DNA for the CDR3: TGTGCCAGCAGCAGCCTCTCGGGACAGGGGCCCTACGAGCAGTACTTC. This encodes CASSSLSGQGPYEQYF.

The CDR3 loop reads CAVSGVNSYNEQFF. The DNA of the CDR3 is TGTGCCGTCTCCGGGGTGAACTCCTACAATGAGCAGTTCTTC. The chain combines TRBV19 with TRBJ2-1, with a weak D call TRBD2 (5 bases). From germline, CDR1 is LNHDA and CDR2 SQIVND (reference sequence). This CDR3 is built from 14 residues. V dropped 11 bases and J dropped 0 bases, with 14 bases sitting between them.

The rearrangement links TRBV29-1 to TRBJ2-7, with D perhaps TRBD2 (6 bases). Between the trimmed V and J ends, which lost 7 bases and 3 bases, there was a span of 22 bases. CDR1 and CDR2 (germline): SQVTM, ANQGSEA. The CDR3 is 15 amino acids. CDR3 DNA: TGCAGCGCTGCAGAACCGGGACTTCGGGTCTACGAGCAGTACTTC. Translating it yields CSAAEPGLRVYEQYF.

This chain connects TRBV18 to TRBJ1-2, with D possibly being TRBD1 (6 bases). Trimming cost V 3 bases and J 2 bases, with 7 bases left between them. CDR1 and CDR2 from the germline V gene are KGHSH and LQKENI. This CDR3 contains 13 residues. The DNA of the CDR3 is TGTGCCAGCTCACCGGACAGAAACTATGGCTACACCTTC. Translation: CASSPDRNYGYTF.

The table lists this clone with a count of one. This chain uses TRBV5-8 with TRBJ2-3; no clear D. The CDR3 is 11 residues long. Trimming left V 4 bases short and J 6 bases short, with 6 bases between. The germline V gene encodes CDR1 SGHTS and CDR2 YDEGEE. The CDR3 nucleotides are TGTGCCAGCAGCCTTGAGGATACGCAGTATTTT. Its translation is CASSLEDTQYF.

The rearrangement links TRBV28 to TRBJ2-5, with TRBD2 matching 10 bases. CDR1 is MDHEN, CDR2 SYDVKM, per germline. V shed 2 bases and J 1 base; nucleotides not matched to a gene: 10. CDR3 size: 18 residues. This CDR3 reads CASSLELAGESSQETQYF. The CDR3 DNA is TGTGCCAGCAGTTTAGAGCTAGCGGGAGAGAGCTCCCAAGAGACCCAGTACTTC. Together with reference TRBV28 and TRBJ2-5, the CDR3 gives the full variable domain: DVKVTQSSRYLVKRTGEKVFLECVQDMDHENMFWYRQDPGLGLRLIYFSYDVKMKEKGDIPEGYSVSREKKERFSLILESASTNQTSMYLCASSLELAGESSQETQYFGPGTRLLVL.